The entry that follows covers one TCR beta chain sequence. Its antigen remains unidentified. The V gene's germline CDR1 is ENHRY and CDR2 SYGVKD. The CDR3 contains 16 residues. Deletions cut 5 bases from V and 4 bases from J, with 18 bases between. A single record per CDR3 protein comes from TCRdb applying MiXCR to the 5' RACE reads. The repertoire consists of around 770,000 distinct CDR3 sequences, with roughly 10% occurring once and the leading ten covering 0.51%. This sample stems from a study of CD8 T cells in ankylosing spondylitis. Study conclusions and caveats: Some of these motif variants have turned up before, in reports on reactive arthritis synovial fluid and blood. Made up of 7 to 9 highly homologous variants, a TCR beta motif appeared characteristic of ankylosing spondylitis blood.

The chain carries TRBV10-3 and TRBJ1-3; weak D call: TRBD1 (5 bases). Sequencing was done on a sample of blood, either unsorted or a sorted T cell fraction (not recorded which). The sequence came from a male donor with ankylosing spondylitis. Here the CDR3 DNA reads TGTGCCATCAGTTACGCCGGGACGGTGTCAGGAAACACCATATATTTT. Its protein product is CAISYAGTVSGNTIYF.